Shown below are 6 T cell receptor beta chains from a single sample sequenced in a study of blood T cell repertoires in COVID-19. The table came from immunoSEQ multiplex PCR; TCRdb's copy has only in-frame clones and leaves some out. The top ten hold roughly a fifth of the sample, which has some 170,000 clones, approximately 79% seen once. Sequenced sample: peripheral blood. These receptors were collected from a woman aged 80 or over with acute or convalescent COVID-19.

The chain joins TRBV2 to TRBJ2-7; D possibly corresponds to TRBD1 (5 bases). V lost 6 bases and J 7 bases, leaving 19 bases between the germline ends. There are 14 residues in the CDR3. Germline values: CDR1 SNHLY, CDR2 FYNNEI. DNA for the CDR3: TGTGCCAGCAGACATGACAGTCCCTTAGGGGAGCAGTACTTC. Translation gives CASRHDSPLGEQYF.

The chain uses TRBV19 and TRBJ2-5, with 7 bases fitting TRBD1. V lost 5 bases to trimming and J lost 2 bases; unmatched junction nucleotides: 5. Germline CDR1 reads LNHDA; CDR2 reads SQIVND (reference sequence). The CDR3 is 14 amino acids. The CDR3 nucleotides read TGTGCCAGTAGTCGGGGACAGATGCAAGAGACCCAGTACTTC. This sequence encodes CASSRGQMQETQYF.

This clone came up once. The chain links TRBV20-1 to TRBJ1-3, with a possible D match to TRBD1 (5 bases). The CDR3 consists of 12 residues. V lost 3 bases and J lost 12, with 15 bases in between. CDR1 is DFQATT, CDR2 SNEGSKA, per germline (reference sequence). The CDR3 DNA follows: TGCAGTGCTAGTGTGACGGGGGATTACATATATTTT. This codes for CSASVTGDYIYF.

This clone was counted a few times. The chain couples TRBV5-6 to TRBJ2-5; D may be TRBD1 (6 bases). V was pared by 4 bases and J by 3 bases, with 10 bases between. CDR3 length equals 13 residues. Germline assignment: CDR1 SGHDT and CDR2 YYEEEE. CDR3 protein: CASSPQGEETQYF. The CDR3 coding sequence is TGTGCCAGCAGCCCACAGGGCGAAGAGACCCAGTACTTC. Using reference TRBV5-6 and TRBJ2-5 for the parts outside the CDR3, the full variable domain is DAGVTQSPTHLIKTRGQQVTLRCSPKSGHDTVSWYQQALGQGPQFIFQYYEEEERQRGNFPDRFSGHQFPNYSSELNVNALLLGDSALYLCASSPQGEETQYFGPGTRLLVL.

V gene TRBV30 combines with J gene TRBJ1-2; TRBD1 matches 7 bases. Trimming removed 8 bases from V and 8 bases from J; junction bases left unmatched: 14. The CDR3 is made up of 13 amino acids. CDR1 GTSNPN and CDR2 SVGIG come from the germline V gene (reference sequence). CDR3 DNA: TGTGCCGGGAAAGGCCCAGGGGGTCCAGGCTACACCTTC. As protein: CAGKGPGGPGYTF. The full variable domain, completed using reference TRBV30 and TRBJ1-2, is SQTIHQWPATLVQPVGSPLSLECTVEGTSNPNLYWYRQAAGRGLQLLFYSVGIGQISSEVPQNLSASRPQDRQFILSSKKLLLSDSGFYLCAGKGPGGPGYTFGSGTRLTVV.

V and J are TRBV7-9 and TRBJ2-5; D call uncertain. The V gene's germline CDR1 is SEHNR and CDR2 FQNEAQ (reference sequence). Trimming stripped 5 bases from V and 4 bases from J, with 5 bases between. CDR3 length equals 11 residues. This CDR3 reads CASSQLETQYF. As DNA, the CDR3 is TGTGCCAGCAGCCAACTAGAGACCCAGTACTTC.